The rows below give T cell receptor beta chains drawn from one sample of a study of T cells in Graves' hyperthyroidism and ophthalmopathy. TCRdb recomputed calls from the multiplex PCR reads with MiXCR, one row per CDR3 protein. Among tens of thousands of distinct CDR3 sequences listed, less than 60% were seen once. The sequenced sample was blood. These receptors originate from a woman aged 50 to 65 with Graves' ophthalmopathy. CDR3s include the opening cysteine and the closing phenylalanine or tryptophan. The D gene is left open where the match is weak. Size tells how often a clone was seen (once, few, many) or the class of an expanded clone, and some rows leave it out.

d_gene	abundance	v_gene	j_gene	CDR3nt	CDR3aa
.	many	TRBV5-6	TRBJ2-5	TGTGCCAGCAGCACCCGGACAGGAGGGGAGACCCAGTACTTC	CASSTRTGGETQYF
.	.	TRBV20-1	TRBJ2-7	TGCAGTGCTACCCGCCGGGGTACCCTCTACGAGCAGTACTTC	CSATRRGTLYEQYF
.	.	TRBV30	TRBJ2-3	TGTGCCTGGAGTCCCCCAGATACAGATACGCAGTATTTT	CAWSPPDTDTQYF
.	.	TRBV7-3	TRBJ1-1	TGTGCCAGCAGCTTGACCGGGTACGGTGCGCCCACTGAAGCTTTCTTT	CASSLTGYGAPTEAFF
TRBD2	many	TRBV11-2	TRBJ2-2	TGTGCCAGCAGTTCCCCATCTAGCGGGGATAACACCGGGGAGCTGTTTTTT	CASSSPSSGDNTGELFF
.	medium-sized	TRBV29-1	TRBJ2-3	TGCAGCGCAGGCCCAGATACGCAGTATTTT	CSAGPDTQYF
TRBD2	.	TRBV25-1	TRBJ2-5	TGTGCCAGCAGTGGGACTAGCGGGAGGAGACAAGAGACCCAGTACTTC	CASSGTSGRRQETQYF
TRBD2	many	TRBV29-1	TRBJ2-2	TGCAGCGTGGAGGGGCTAGCGGGAGTCGGGGAGCTGTTTTTT	CSVEGLAGVGELFF
.	.	TRBV11-3	TRBJ2-2	TGTGCCAGCAGCTATGCAGGGCGGCGGGGGGAGCTGTTTTTT	CASSYAGRRGELFF
TRBD1	many	TRBV6-5	TRBJ1-1	TGTGCCAGCTCCCTTCAGGGGGCCACTGAAGCTTTCTTT	CASSLQGATEAFF
TRBD1	.	TRBV7-9	TRBJ2-5	TGTGCCAGCAGCTCGTCCGGGACAGGGGGCTGGGAGACCCAGTACTTC	CASSSSGTGGWETQYF
.	few	TRBV15	TRBJ1-6	TGTGCCACCGCCCCGGGGCAGAGGAATTCACCCCTCCACTTT	CATAPGQRNSPLHF
TRBD2	many	TRBV20-1	TRBJ2-5	TGCAGTGCTACCCGGACTAGCGGGAGGGCCGTGGAGACCCAGTACTTC	CSATRTSGRAVETQYF
.	.	TRBV19	TRBJ2-3	TGTGCCAGTAGTATCCGTGGGGCAGTCGAGATCACTGATACGCAGTATTTT	CASSIRGAVEITDTQYF
.	many	TRBV4-1	TRBJ2-5	TGCGCCAGCAGCCAATTCGGAGAGACCCAGTACTTC	CASSQFGETQYF
.	.	TRBV6-6	TRBJ1-6	TGTGCCAGCAGTTGCTCGAGACAGAATAATTCACCCCTCTACTTT	CASSCSRQNNSPLYF
TRBD1	.	TRBV20-1	TRBJ2-4	TGCAGTGCTGTAAGACAGGGAAACATTCAGTACTTC	CSAVRQGNIQYF
.	.	TRBV6-1	TRBJ2-3	TGTGCCAGCAGAGGGGTAGTCTTGGGGAAAGATACGCAGTATTTT	CASRGVVLGKDTQYF
TRBD1	many	TRBV4-1	TRBJ2-7	TGCGCCAGCAGCCGCGGACAGGGGGCTTACGAGCAGTACTTC	CASSRGQGAYEQYF
TRBD2	.	TRBV20-1	TRBJ2-7	TGCAGTGCTGAAGGACTAGCGGGAGGGCACGACGAGCAGTACTTC	CSAEGLAGGHDEQYF
.	.	TRBV7-8	TRBJ2-2	TGTGCCAGCGGGCGACAGTACACCGGGGAGCTGTTTTTT	CASGRQYTGELFF
TRBD1	.	TRBV19	TRBJ2-1	TGTGTCAGTAGTATAGGGCCAGACAGGGCCTCCTACAATGAGCAGATCTTC	CVSSIGPDRASYNEQIF
TRBD1	.	TRBV12-3/TRBV12-4	TRBJ2-7	TGTGCCAGCAGGTTCACAGGGGGCGCGAGAGAGCAGTACTTC	CASRFTGGAREQYF
.	many	TRBV7-9	TRBJ1-1	TGTGCCAGCAGACCCGACCCGAACACTGAAGCTTTCTTT	CASRPDPNTEAFF
TRBD2	.	TRBV20-1	TRBJ2-1	TGCAGTGCTAGAGTTCCTCGGCTAGCGGGATTCGATGAGCAGTTCTTC	CSARVPRLAGFDEQFF
.	many	TRBV20-1	TRBJ1-2	TGCAGTGCTAGAGATCGACGGGACAATCGGAATCACTATGGCTACACCTTC	CSARDRRDNRNHYGYTF
TRBD2	many	TRBV11-1	TRBJ2-3	TGTGCCAGCAGCTTACCGCTCGGCGGGGGACTCACAGATACGCAGTATTTT	CASSLPLGGGLTDTQYF
TRBD1	many	TRBV7-2	TRBJ2-7	TGTGCCAGCGCCTCAGGGACAGGGGGAAACTACGAGCAGTACTTC	CASASGTGGNYEQYF
.	many	TRBV5-6	TRBJ2-7	TGTGCCAGCAGCTTAGGGGGGGCAACAGTTCCCTACGAGCAGTACTTC	CASSLGGATVPYEQYF
.	many	TRBV6-6	TRBJ1-3	TGTGCCAGCAGTCCCCGGACAGTCTCTGGAAACACCATATATTTT	CASSPRTVSGNTIYF
TRBD2	few	TRBV2	TRBJ2-1	TGTGCCAGCAGTTTAGGACAGCGGGAGGCGGATGGTGAGCAGTTCTTC	CASSLGQREADGEQFF
.	.	TRBV5-1	TRBJ1-2	TGCGCCAGCAGCGGGGGGGGCGGGGGCTACACCTTC	CASSGGGGGYTF
.	many	TRBV28	TRBJ1-5	TGTGCCAGCAGGCGGGGGGGCAATCAGCCCCAGCATTTT	CASRRGGNQPQHF
.	.	TRBV7-2	TRBJ2-2	TGTGCCAGCAGCTTAGTAGCGACTGGGGAGCTGTTTTTT	CASSLVATGELFF
.	.	TRBV11-2	TRBJ2-7	TGTGCCAGCAGCTTAGAGGCAGAACAGGGGCAGTACTTC	CASSLEAEQGQYF
.	once	TRBV10-3	TRBJ2-6	TGTGCCATCAGTGTGTCACCAGGGGTGAACACTGAAGCTTTC	CAISVSPGVNTEAF
TRBD1	many	TRBV13	TRBJ1-2	TGTGCCAGCAGCGGGAGGGGACAGGGGAGCGGCTACACCTTC	CASSGRGQGSGYTF
.	.	TRBV5-1	TRBJ1-1	TGCGCCAGCAGCGCAGGGATGGTGAACACGGGAGCTTTCTTT	CASSAGMVNTGAFF
TRBD2	once	TRBV6-6	TRBJ2-6	TGTGCCAGCAGTACTGGCGGGAGTATGTCCTACGTCCTGACTTTC	CASSTGGSMSYVLTF
.	many	TRBV5-4	TRBJ2-5	TGTGCCAGCACCCCCGTTCCAGGGTTGGAGACCCAGTACTTC	CASTPVPGLETQYF
TRBD1	many	TRBV20-1	TRBJ2-1	TGCAGTGGGGACAGGAACAATGAGCAGTTCTTC	CSGDRNNEQFF
.	many	TRBV4-1	TRBJ1-6	TGCGCCAGCAGCCAAAGGGGGGGGGGTAATTCACCCCTCCACTTT	CASSQRGGGNSPLHF
.	.	TRBV10-3	TRBJ1-2	TGTGCCATCAGTGAGTCGTCAGGTACCTATGGCTACACCTTC	CAISESSGTYGYTF
.	.	TRBV5-4	TRBJ2-7	TGTGCCAGCAGCGGGATGGACTACGAGCAGTACTTC	CASSGMDYEQYF
.	.	TRBV20-1	TRBJ2-6	TGCAGTGCCAACGTCCTGACTTTC	CSANVLTF
.	.	TRBV7-9	TRBJ2-3	TGTGCTACCAGTTCCTCTAGCGTCGCCGATACGCAGTATTTT	CATSSSSVADTQYF
TRBD1	many	TRBV12-3/TRBV12-4	TRBJ1-4	TGTGCCAGCAGGCATACGGGACAGGGGGATGAAAAACTGTTTTTT	CASRHTGQGDEKLFF
.	.	TRBV10-1	TRBJ1-5	TGCGCCAGCAGTGCACATGGGGAGGGGGGCAATCAGCCCCAGCATTTT	CASSAHGEGGNQPQHF
TRBD2	.	TRBV5-6	TRBJ2-3	TGTGCCAGCAGCATCCTAGCGGGAGGGCCAGATACGCAGTATTTT	CASSILAGGPDTQYF
.	.	TRBV12-3/TRBV12-4	TRBJ1-5	TGTGCCAGCAGCCAGGACAGTTATCAGCCCCAGCATTTT	CASSQDSYQPQHF
TRBD2	many	TRBV20-1	TRBJ2-5	TGCAGTGCCCGAGGACTAGCGGGAGTTTCCGAGACCCAGTACTTC	CSARGLAGVSETQYF
.	.	TRBV6-5	TRBJ2-3	TGTGCCGTTTCTAGCACAGATACGCAGTATTTT	CAVSSTDTQYF
.	.	TRBV20-1	TRBJ2-3	TGCAGTGCTACCGCACGGGGGGCGGGAGAAGATATGCAGTATTTT	CSATARGAGEDMQYF
.	many	TRBV19	TRBJ2-5	TGTGCCAGTAGTATTGGAGACGTCGAGACCCAGTACTTC	CASSIGDVETQYF
.	.	TRBV19	TRBJ1-1	TGTGCCAGTAGCACGGGGGGTGGTAGGGACACTGAAGCTTTCTTT	CASSTGGGRDTEAFF
TRBD2	.	TRBV7-9	TRBJ2-7	TGTGCCAGCAGGCCCACTAGCGGGGGGGGCGAGCAGTACTTC	CASRPTSGGGEQYF
.	medium-sized	TRBV7-2	TRBJ2-5	TGTGCCAGCAGCTATATGCGGCAAGAGACCCAGTACTTC	CASSYMRQETQYF
.	many	TRBV12-5	TRBJ2-3	TGTGCTAGTGGTTCCACCCGACAGGATACGCAGTATTTT	CASGSTRQDTQYF
.	.	TRBV7-7	TRBJ2-2	TGTGCTGGTAGCTTAGAGTCCACCGGGGAGCTGTTTTTT	CAGSLESTGELFF
.	many	TRBV7-2	TRBJ2-2	TGTGCCAGCAGCTTATGGAATATGGTTAACACCGGGGAGCTGTTTTTT	CASSLWNMVNTGELFF